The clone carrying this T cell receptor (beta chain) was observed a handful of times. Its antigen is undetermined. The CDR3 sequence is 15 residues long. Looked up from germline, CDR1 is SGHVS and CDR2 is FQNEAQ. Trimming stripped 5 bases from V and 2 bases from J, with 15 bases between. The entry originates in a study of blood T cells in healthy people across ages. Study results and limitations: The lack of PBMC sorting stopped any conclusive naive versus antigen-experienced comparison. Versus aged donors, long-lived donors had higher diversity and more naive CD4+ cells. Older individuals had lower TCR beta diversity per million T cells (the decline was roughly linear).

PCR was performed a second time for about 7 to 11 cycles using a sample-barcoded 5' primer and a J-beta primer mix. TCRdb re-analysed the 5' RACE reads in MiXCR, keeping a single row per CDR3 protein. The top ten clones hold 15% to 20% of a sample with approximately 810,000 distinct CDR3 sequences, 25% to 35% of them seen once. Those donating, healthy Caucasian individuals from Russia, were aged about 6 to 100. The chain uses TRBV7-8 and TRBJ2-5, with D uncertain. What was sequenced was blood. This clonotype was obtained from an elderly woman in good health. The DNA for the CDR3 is TGTGCCAGCAGCCTTTTTAGTACGAGACAAGAGACCCAGTACTTC. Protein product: CASSLFSTRQETQYF.